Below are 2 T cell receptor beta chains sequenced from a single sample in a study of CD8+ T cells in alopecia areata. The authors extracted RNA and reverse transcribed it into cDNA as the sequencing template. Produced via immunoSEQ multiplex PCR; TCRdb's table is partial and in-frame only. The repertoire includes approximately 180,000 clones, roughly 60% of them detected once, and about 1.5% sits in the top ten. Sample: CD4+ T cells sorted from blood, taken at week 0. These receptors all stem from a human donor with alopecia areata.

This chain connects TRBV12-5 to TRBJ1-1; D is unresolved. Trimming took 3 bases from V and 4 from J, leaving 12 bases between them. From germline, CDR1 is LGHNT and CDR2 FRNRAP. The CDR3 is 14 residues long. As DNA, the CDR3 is TGTGCTAGTGGTTTAAGGCAGCTGAGCACTGAAGCTTTCTTT. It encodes CASGLRQLSTEAFF.

This chain's CDR3 is CASSPDRGQGYTF. In DNA, the CDR3 is TGTGCCAGCAGCCCGGACAGGGGGCAGGGCTACACCTTC. V is TRBV7-2 and J is TRBJ1-2; 11 bases are a match to TRBD1. The V gene's germline CDR1 is SGHTA and CDR2 FQGNSA. After removal of 5 bases from V and 8 bases from J, the junction contained 4 bases not matched to a gene. The CDR3 is made up of 13 amino acids.